The 16 T cell receptor beta chains below all came from one sample that was sequenced in a study of human T cells and chemical hapten exposure. Each CDR3 protein is one row after TCRdb ran MiXCR on the RACE reads. The sample has around 200,000 distinct CDR3 sequences, about 22% seen once; the top ten hold 2.5%. Regarding time point: patch test 3, about 24 weeks after DPC sensitization. Treatment indicated: therapeutic diphenylcyclopropenone sensitization with weekly scalp DPC. Specimen: whole blood, collected in connection with sensitization to the hapten diphenylcyclopropenone (DPC). These receptors all come from a woman aged 40 to 50 with alopecia areata. Some clones in this sample may be carry-over from other donors' samples.

This clonotype was counted between two and nine times. The CDR3, as DNA: TGTGCCAGCAGCTTAGCGGTGACTAGCGGGAGGGACGAGCAGTACTTC. It specifies CASSLAVTSGRDEQYF. V is TRBV7-2 and J is TRBJ2-7, with 14 positions matching TRBD2. Germline V gives CDR1 SGHTA, CDR2 FQGNSA. This CDR3 region has 16 residues. V trimming: 0 bases; J trimming: 5 bases; junction bases outside the gene matches: 3.

This clonotype was detected a few times. The rearrangement links TRBV20-1 to TRBJ2-7; D possibly corresponds to TRBD2 (6 bases). The CDR3 has 13 residues. Germline values: CDR1 DFQATT, CDR2 SNEGSKA (reference sequence). V lost 5 bases and J 2 bases, leaving 13 bases between the germline ends. The CDR3 DNA sequence: TGCAGTGCTTCCCGGGAGCTTCCCTACGAGCAGTACTTC. Its protein product is CSASRELPYEQYF.

The chain uses TRBV4-2 and TRBJ2-7; the D gene could be TRBD1 or TRBD2 (5 bases each). This CDR3 spans 14 amino acids. V was clipped by 4 bases and J by 3 bases, with 13 bases between them. CDR1 and CDR2 (germline): LGHNA, YNFKEQ. The CDR3 sequence: CASSPRDGFYEQYF. The CDR3 bases are TGTGCCAGCAGCCCCCGGGACGGCTTCTACGAGCAGTACTTC.

In the case of this clonotype: A much bigger clone sits one base away, suggesting this may be a read error. This CDR3 is CSVEGGTVTVGYTF. As DNA, the CDR3 is TGCAGCGTTGAAGGAGGGACAGTCACGGTCGGCTACACCTTC. The chain carries TRBV29-1 and TRBJ1-2; TRBD1 matches at 7 bases. This CDR3 contains 14 residues. CDR1 and CDR2 (germline): SQVTM, ANQGSEA. The trim removed 1 base at V and 8 bases at J, leaving 10 bases unmatched.

The chain links TRBV20-1 to TRBJ1-2; D perhaps matches TRBD1 (5 bases). This CDR3 is built from 14 residues. Germline loops: CDR1 DFQATT, CDR2 SNEGSKA (reference sequence). V was shortened by 3 bases and J by 1 base, with 12 bases between the two germline ends. CDR3 coding DNA: TGCAGTGCTAGTCGACAGATTATTAACTATGGCTACACCTTC. This gives the protein CSASRQIINYGYTF.

The chain is built from TRBV18 and TRBJ1-4, with TRBD1 as a possible D gene (6 bases). The CDR3 is 14 amino acids. CDR1 KGHSH and CDR2 LQKENI come from the germline V gene. The V and J ends lost 3 bases and 7 bases respectively, with 12 bases between them. The CDR3 bases are TGTGCCAGCTCACCGCAGGGGAGACCTGAAAAACTGTTTTTT. Encoded protein: CASSPQGRPEKLFF.

The V call is TRBV9, the J call TRBJ2-7, with 8 bases identical to TRBD2. The V and J ends lost 4 bases and 7 bases, in that order; junction bases with no gene match: 13. This CDR3 spans 15 amino acids. The germline V gene encodes CDR1 SGDLS and CDR2 YYNGEE. The CDR3 loop reads CASSSQPGGRGEQYF. The CDR3 DNA follows: TGTGCCAGCAGCTCTCAACCGGGGGGGCGCGGGGAGCAGTACTTC.

This clonotype was observed a handful of times. CDR3 coding DNA: TGTGCCAGCAGCCCGCGTACGGGCACCGGGGAGCTGTTTTTT. Translated, it gives CASSPRTGTGELFF. The chain carries TRBV7-2 and TRBJ2-2; D not resolved. CDR1 and CDR2 (germline): SGHTA, FQGNSA. Trimming took 5 bases from V and 4 from J, leaving 11 bases between them. This CDR3 has 14 amino acids.

This clonotype was seen repeatedly, ten times or more. The chain couples TRBV6-1 to TRBJ2-3, with D possibly being TRBD1 or TRBD2 (5 bases each). This CDR3 has 11 amino acids. V was shortened by 6 bases and J by 8 bases, with 9 bases between the two germline ends. Germline-derived CDR1 and CDR2 are MNHNS and SASEGT. In DNA form, the CDR3 reads TGTGCCAGCAGGGGGGATGCTACGCAGTATTTT. Its translation is CASRGDATQYF.

This rearrangement joins TRBV6-5 to TRBJ2-2; perhaps TRBD2 as D (6 bases). Germline CDR1 is MNHEY and CDR2 is SVGAGI. Deletions cut 4 bases from V and 4 bases from J, with 13 bases between. This CDR3 spans 15 amino acids. CDR3 sequence: CASSSYGGSTGELFF. The DNA of the CDR3 is TGTGCCAGCAGTTCCTATGGAGGGAGCACCGGGGAGCTGTTTTTT.

CDR3 protein: CASSERQYNSPLHF. CDR3 DNA: TGTGCCAGCAGTGAACGACAGTATAATTCACCCCTCCACTTT. V is TRBV25-1 and J is TRBJ1-6; a possible D gene is TRBD1 (5 bases). Germline loops: CDR1 MGHDK, CDR2 SYGVNS. The V end lost 2 bases, the J end lost 4 bases, and 6 bases lay between the germline ends. The CDR3 is 14 amino acids.

The chain is built from TRBV29-1 and TRBJ2-7; TRBD2 agrees at 13 bases. Losses at the gene ends were 1 base for V and 0 bases for J; bases not matched to a gene: 3. There are 16 residues in the CDR3. The V gene's germline CDR1 is SQVTM and CDR2 ANQGSEA. CDR3 loop: CSVEVGLAGYSYEQYF. In nucleotides, the CDR3 is TGCAGCGTTGAAGTGGGACTAGCGGGGTACTCCTACGAGCAGTACTTC.

The table lists this clonotype with a few counts. This chain links TRBV12-3 or TRBV12-4 with TRBJ2-1; TRBD2 matches at 9 bases. The CDR3 totals 15 residues. Trimming removed 7 bases from V and 7 bases from J; junction bases left unmatched: 11. CDR3 amino acids: CASTPWIAGVNEQFF. The DNA of the CDR3 is TGTGCCAGCACCCCATGGATAGCGGGAGTAAATGAGCAGTTCTTC.

This clonotype was counted a few times. The chain employs TRBV4-1 and TRBJ1-1, with 12 bases matching TRBD1. Germline assignment: CDR1 MGHRA and CDR2 YSYEKL. The CDR3 has 18 amino acids. V lost 1 base to trimming and J lost 4 bases; unmatched junction nucleotides: 10. This chain's CDR3 is CASSQGAGTGGSATEAFF. CDR3 coding DNA: TGCGCCAGCAGCCAAGGGGCCGGGACAGGGGGCTCGGCCACTGAAGCTTTCTTT.

J is TRBJ1-2 and V is TRBV20-1; no reliable D call. Trimming cost V 6 bases and J 2 bases, with 19 bases left between them. The length of the CDR3 is 15 residues. The germline CDR1 and CDR2 sequences are DFQATT and SNEGSKA (reference sequence). As DNA, the CDR3 is TGCAGTGCCTTGCCCGCAGGAGCAGCGAACTATGGCTACACCTTC. Translating gives CSALPAGAANYGYTF.

The V gene is TRBV7-2, the J gene TRBJ2-1; 8 nucleotides align to TRBD2. The CDR3 consists of 18 residues. Germline V gene data show CDR1 as SGHTA and CDR2 as FQGNSA. The V gene end was trimmed by 1 base and the J gene end by 5 bases; junction bases not matched to a gene: 13. The DNA for the CDR3 is TGTGCCAGCAGCTTAGTAGGAGCTCTAGCGGGCAGCAACAATGAGCAGTTCTTC. It is translated as CASSLVGALAGSNNEQFF.